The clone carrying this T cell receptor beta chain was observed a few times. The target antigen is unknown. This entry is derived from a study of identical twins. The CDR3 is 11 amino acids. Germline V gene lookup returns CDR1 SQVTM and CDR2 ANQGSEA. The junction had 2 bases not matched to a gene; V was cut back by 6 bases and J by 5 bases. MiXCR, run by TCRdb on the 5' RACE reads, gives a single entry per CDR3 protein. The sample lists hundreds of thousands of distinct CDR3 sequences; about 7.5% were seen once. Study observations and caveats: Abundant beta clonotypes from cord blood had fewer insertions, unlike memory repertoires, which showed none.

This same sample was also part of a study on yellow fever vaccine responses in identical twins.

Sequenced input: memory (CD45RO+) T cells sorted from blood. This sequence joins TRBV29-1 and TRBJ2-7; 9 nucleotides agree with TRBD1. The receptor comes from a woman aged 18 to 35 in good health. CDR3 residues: CSVRTGDEQYF. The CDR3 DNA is TGCAGCGTGAGGACAGGGGACGAGCAGTACTTC.